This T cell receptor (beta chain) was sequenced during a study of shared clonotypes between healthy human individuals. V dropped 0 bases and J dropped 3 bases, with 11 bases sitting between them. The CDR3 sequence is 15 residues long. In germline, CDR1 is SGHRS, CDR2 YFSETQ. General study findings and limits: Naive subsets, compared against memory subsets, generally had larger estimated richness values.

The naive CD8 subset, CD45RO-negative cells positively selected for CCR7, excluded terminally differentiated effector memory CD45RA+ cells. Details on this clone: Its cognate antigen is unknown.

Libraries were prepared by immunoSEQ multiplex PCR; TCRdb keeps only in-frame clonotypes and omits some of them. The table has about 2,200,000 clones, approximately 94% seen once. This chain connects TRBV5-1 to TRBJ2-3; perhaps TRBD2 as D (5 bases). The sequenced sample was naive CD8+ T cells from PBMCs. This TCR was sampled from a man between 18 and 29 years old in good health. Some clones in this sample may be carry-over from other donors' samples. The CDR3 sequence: CASSLASSSTDTQYF. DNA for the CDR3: TGCGCCAGCAGCTTGGCGTCTAGCTCGACAGATACGCAGTATTTT.